The source of this T cell receptor beta chain is a study of T cells in Graves' hyperthyroidism and ophthalmopathy. Study-wide results and caveats: Model predictions of ophthalmopathy came a median 6.5 months before onset. In the blood, most expanded thyroid clonotypes above 0.001 appeared as well. Ophthalmopathy was separated from stable hyperthyroidism by a 13 V-J model.

The germline CDR1 and CDR2 sequences are DFQATT and SNEGSKA (reference sequence). This CDR3 is built from 16 residues. V was clipped by 4 bases and J by 0 bases, with 17 bases between them. Diagnoses were made from clinical symptoms, serum measures (thyroxine and TRAb), thyroid ultrasound and orbital computed tomography. This clonotype was seen just once. What it binds is unknown. TCR beta CDR3 regions were amplified from RNA. TCR CDR3 underwent first-round RT-PCR with the HTBI primer set. Each CDR3 protein is one row after TCRdb ran MiXCR on the multiplex PCR reads. The sample lists 550,000 to 700,000 distinct CDR3 sequences, approximately 44% seen once, with roughly 19% in the top ten.

The specimen was peripheral blood or thyroid tissue (not recorded which). The gene calls are TRBV20-1 and TRBJ2-3, with D maybe TRBD2 (6 bases). The clonotype was recovered from an adult woman with Graves' disease, either hyperthyroidism or ophthalmopathy (not recorded which). The CDR3 DNA reads as TGCAGTGCTAACAACGGACTATCTCGTAGCACAGATACGCAGTATTTT. Translation: CSANNGLSRSTDTQYF.